This entry lists 28 T cell receptor beta chains sequenced from one sample in a study of CD8 T cells in Susac syndrome. The authors reverse transcribed roughly 0.5 to 1 ug RNA with random hexamers. TCRdb reprocessed the immunoSEQ multiplex PCR reads with MiXCR, giving one entry per CDR3 protein. Among 250,000 to 300,000 distinct CDR3 sequences listed, approximately 85% were seen once. The specimen sequenced was CD8+ T cells from PBMCs. The receptor source for this set is a human donor with multiple sclerosis.

CDR3 loop: CASSQTSGRKTGELFF. The CDR3, as DNA: TGTGCCAGCAGCCAGACTAGCGGGAGAAAAACCGGGGAGCTGTTTTTT. V and J are TRBV6-6 and TRBJ2-2; TRBD2 agrees at 12 bases. CDR1 is MNHNY and CDR2 is SVGAGI in the germline V gene (reference sequence). This CDR3 spans 16 amino acids. V lost 6 bases and J lost 5; bases outside the gene matches: 7.

The chain combines TRBV27 with TRBJ1-1; TRBD1 agrees at 8 bases. Germline V gene sequence: CDR1 MNHEY, CDR2 SMNVEV (reference sequence). V shed 0 bases and J 4 bases; nucleotides not matched to a gene: 10. The CDR3 has 17 residues. CDR3 region: CASSLSSQGARFTEAFF. The CDR3 DNA reads as TGTGCCAGCAGTTTATCCTCCCAGGGGGCGCGGTTCACTGAAGCTTTCTTT.

The chain combines TRBV30 with TRBJ2-7; 8 bases match TRBD2. The CDR3 length is 15 residues. Germline V gene lookup returns CDR1 GTSNPN and CDR2 SVGIG (reference sequence). J gave up 7 bases and V 1 base, and 12 bases lay outside the gene matches. CDR3 DNA sequence: TGTGCCTGGAGTGCCCTAGGGCGGGAGGCAGGGGAGCAGTACTTC. It yields the protein CAWSALGREAGEQYF.

This clonotype was observed a single time. The CDR3 bases are TGTGCCACCAGCAGAAGGGGGACTGAAGCTTTCTTT. This codes for CATSRRGTEAFF. The rearrangement links TRBV15 to TRBJ1-1; maybe TRBD1 (6 bases). This CDR3 has 12 residues. Germline lookup yields CDR1 LNHNV and CDR2 YYDKDF (reference sequence). Trimming took off 2 bases at V and 5 bases at J, with 6 bases between the two ends.

The chain employs TRBV2 and TRBJ2-1, with 8 bases identical to TRBD2. Germline lookup yields CDR1 SNHLY and CDR2 FYNNEI. This CDR3 spans 13 amino acids. The DNA of the CDR3 is TGTGCTTTGGTACTAGCGGACTACAATGAGCAGTTCTTC. Translating gives CALVLADYNEQFF.

The chain recombines TRBV7-9 with TRBJ2-1, with TRBD2 matching over 13 bases. Looked up from germline, CDR1 is SEHNR and CDR2 is FQNEAQ (reference sequence). J gave up 0 bases and V 7 bases, and 9 bases lay outside the gene matches. CDR3 length equals 18 residues. The chain's CDR3 is CASTPRTSGSNSYNEQFF. For the CDR3, the DNA is TGTGCCAGCACCCCCCGGACTAGCGGGAGTAACTCCTACAATGAGCAGTTCTTC. Combining the CDR3 with reference TRBV7-9 and TRBJ2-1 gives the whole variable domain DTGVSQNPRHKITKRGQNVTFRCDPISEHNRLYWYRQTLGQGPEFLTYFQNEAQLEKSRLLSDRFSAERPKGSFSTLEIQRTEQGDSAMYLCASTPRTSGSNSYNEQFFGPGTRLTVL.

This chain connects TRBV18 to TRBJ2-1, with 12 bases aligning to TRBD2. V shed 3 bases and J 5 bases; nucleotides not matched to a gene: 11. The CDR3 spans 18 residues. From germline, CDR1 is KGHSH and CDR2 LQKENI. This chain's CDR3 is CASSPEEGGLAGNNEQFF. CDR3 nucleotide sequence: TGTGCCAGCTCACCCGAGGAGGGGGGACTAGCGGGTAACAATGAGCAGTTCTTC.

This clonotype was counted a few times. The V call is TRBV4-2, the J call TRBJ1-2; D gene unclear. The CDR3 consists of 19 residues. Trimming left V 1 base short and J 0 bases short, with 21 bases between. The germline CDR1 and CDR2 sequences are LGHNA and YNFKEQ. CDR3 loop: CASSQGRVLVVRSNYGYTF. The CDR3 region has the DNA TGTGCCAGCAGCCAAGGTCGAGTGCTCGTTGTCAGGTCTAACTATGGCTACACCTTC.

This sequence joins TRBV28 and TRBJ2-3; D not certain. V lost 6 bases, J lost 0 bases, and 10 bases lay in between. Germline CDR1 reads MDHEN; CDR2 reads SYDVKM. This CDR3 comprises 14 residues. The CDR3 nucleotides are TGTGCCAGCAGCCACCCCCAAAGCACAGATACGCAGTATTTT. It specifies CASSHPQSTDTQYF.

This clonotype occurred once. The chain is built from TRBV5-5 and TRBJ2-2; 7 nucleotides agree with TRBD1. Per the germline V gene, CDR1 is SGHKS and CDR2 is YYEKEE (reference sequence). The junction had 13 bases not matched to a gene; V was cut back by 4 bases and J by 1 base. The CDR3 sequence is 18 residues long. Written as DNA, the CDR3 is TGTGCCAGCAGCACTGGAATTTTCCGGGACAGGAACACCGGGGAGCTGTTTTTT. This gives the protein CASSTGIFRDRNTGELFF.

Here the CDR3 reads CASSQGTGYEETQYF. CDR3 nucleotide sequence: TGCGCCAGCAGCCAAGGGACAGGGTATGAAGAGACCCAGTACTTC. V is TRBV4-3 and J is TRBJ2-5; TRBD1 agrees at 8 bases. CDR1 and CDR2 from the germline V gene are LGHNA and YSLEER. This CDR3 spans 15 amino acids. The trim removed 1 base at V and 3 bases at J, leaving 4 bases unmatched.

CDR3 nucleotide sequence: TGCAGTGCTAGCGCGACCTCGGGACCACAGACAGGGGTTACGAAGTTCTTC. Translating it yields CSASATSGPQTGVTKFF. This sequence joins TRBV20-1 and TRBJ2-1, with TRBD1 identical over 8 bases. The germline V gene has CDR1 DFQATT and CDR2 SNEGSKA (reference sequence). There are 17 residues in the CDR3. The ends lost 3 bases at V and 14 bases at J; junction bases unmatched: 24.

The rearrangement joins TRBV27 to TRBJ1-5; TRBD1 is a possible D gene (5 bases). The CDR3 sequence is 15 residues long. V lost 2 bases and J 2 bases, leaving 10 bases between the germline ends. Germline CDR1 and CDR2: MNHEY and SMNVEV (reference sequence). The CDR3 nucleotides read TGTGCCAGCAGTTTAAGGGGTTCGGGCAATCAGCCCCAGCATTTT. This translates into CASSLRGSGNQPQHF.

The genes are TRBV28 and TRBJ2-2; D remains unclear. The CDR3 covers 15 residues. Trimming took off 5 bases at V and 7 bases at J, with 17 bases between the two ends. CDR1 is MDHEN and CDR2 is SYDVKM in the germline V gene. The CDR3 nucleotides read TGTGCCAGCAGTCCCCGACCCACACCCGACGGGGAGCTGTTTTTT. It yields the protein CASSPRPTPDGELFF. The whole variable domain, filled in from reference TRBV28 and TRBJ2-2, reads DVKVTQSSRYLVKRTGEKVFLECVQDMDHENMFWYRQDPGLGLRLIYFSYDVKMKEKGDIPEGYSVSREKKERFSLILESASTNQTSMYLCASSPRPTPDGELFFGEGSRLTVL.

This sequence joins TRBV28 and TRBJ2-5, with a weak D call TRBD2 (7 bases). Germline V gene sequence: CDR1 MDHEN, CDR2 SYDVKM. The CDR3 contains 15 residues. V lost 3 bases and J lost 4, with 15 bases in between. CDR3 in amino acids: CASSFLREGGETQYF. DNA of the CDR3: TGTGCCAGCAGTTTTCTAAGGGAGGGGGGAGAGACCCAGTACTTC.

This chain connects TRBV12-3 or TRBV12-4 to TRBJ2-1; unclear D gene. This CDR3 comprises 14 residues. With 7 bases removed from V and 6 bases from J, the gap between germline ends came to 16 bases. The CDR3, as DNA: TGTGCCAGCACCTTAGATAGTCCGCTCAATGAGCAGTTCTTC. Translated, it gives CASTLDSPLNEQFF.

The genes are TRBV7-9 and TRBJ1-5; tentative D call: TRBD1 (6 bases). This CDR3 is built from 14 residues. V lost 3 bases and J 5 bases, leaving 11 bases between the germline ends. The germline V gene encodes CDR1 SEHNR and CDR2 FQNEAQ (reference sequence). The CDR3 loop is CASSFGQQDQPQHF. CDR3 coding DNA: TGTGCCAGCAGCTTTGGACAGCAAGATCAGCCCCAGCATTTT.

V and J are TRBV6-5 and TRBJ1-2, with a tentative D call TRBD1 (5 bases). The V end lost 7 bases, the J end lost 6 bases, and 18 bases lay between the germline ends. The CDR3 consists of 14 residues. CDR1 is MNHEY, CDR2 SVGAGI, per germline. CDR3 in amino acids: CASTWDARTNGYTF. In DNA, the CDR3 is TGTGCCAGCACGTGGGACGCGCGCACCAATGGCTACACCTTC.

The V and J genes are TRBV30 and TRBJ2-2; D is possibly TRBD2 (5 bases). Germline-derived CDR1 and CDR2 are GTSNPN and SVGIG (reference sequence). With 3 bases removed from V and 5 bases from J, the gap between germline ends came to 10 bases. This CDR3 is 13 amino acids long. In nucleotides, the CDR3 is TGTGCCTGGAGCCTCAGCGGAACCGGGGAGCTGTTTTTT. Translation gives CAWSLSGTGELFF.

The chain employs TRBV3-1 and TRBJ2-2; TRBD2 is a possible D gene (6 bases). V lost 4 bases, J lost 0 bases, and 9 bases lay in between. CDR3 length: 15 residues. Germline V gene lookup returns CDR1 LGHDT and CDR2 YNNKEL (reference sequence). CDR3 sequence: CASSLAVANTGELFF. CDR3 in DNA: TGTGCCAGCAGCCTAGCGGTGGCGAACACCGGGGAGCTGTTTTTT.

The chain combines TRBV13 with TRBJ1-1; 10 bases are shared with TRBD1. Germline V gene data show CDR1 as PRHDT and CDR2 as FYEKMQ (reference sequence). Trimming removed 5 bases from V and 1 base from J; junction bases left unmatched: 10. The CDR3 is made up of 17 amino acids. The CDR3 coding sequence is TGTGCCAGCAGCCCGAGGACAGGGGGGCTAGGGAACACTGAAGCTTTCTTT. Translating gives CASSPRTGGLGNTEAFF. Drawing the rest from reference TRBV13 and TRBJ1-1, the complete variable domain is AAGVIQSPRHLIKEKRETATLKCYPIPRHDTVYWYQQGPGQDPQFLISFYEKMQSDKGSIPDRFSAQQFSDYHSELNMSSLELGDSALYFCASSPRTGGLGNTEAFFGQGTRLTVV.

This chain uses TRBV3-1 with TRBJ2-5; D uncertain. Germline assignment: CDR1 LGHDT and CDR2 YNNKEL (reference sequence). The V end was cut by 4 bases, the J end by 0 bases, with 15 bases between. The length of the CDR3 is 16 residues. The chain's CDR3 is CASSPQVGQHQETQYF. CDR3 in DNA: TGTGCCAGCAGCCCACAAGTAGGCCAGCACCAAGAGACCCAGTACTTC.

The genes are TRBV6-5 and TRBJ2-7; TRBD1 matches 7 bases. The CDR3 extends over 15 amino acids. CDR1 is MNHEY and CDR2 is SVGAGI in the germline V gene. Losses at the gene ends were 8 bases for V and 1 base for J; bases not matched to a gene: 11. CDR3 residues: CASSPTGAHSYEQYF. CDR3 bases: TGTGCCAGCTCCCCTACAGGGGCTCATTCCTACGAGCAGTACTTC.

The chain links TRBV5-6 to TRBJ2-5, with 7 bases lining up with TRBD1. Germline V lookup: CDR1 SGHDT, CDR2 YYEEEE. V lost 9 bases to trimming and J lost 2 bases; unmatched junction nucleotides: 13. This CDR3 has 15 residues. The chain's CDR3 is CATQAGTASQETQYF. The CDR3 DNA follows: TGTGCCACCCAGGCCGGGACAGCCTCGCAAGAGACCCAGTACTTC.

This chain uses TRBV9 with TRBJ2-5; weak D call: TRBD2 (6 bases). The CDR3 length is 16 residues. The V gene lost 0 bases and the J gene lost 0 bases, with 12 bases spanning the gap. Looked up from germline, CDR1 is SGDLS and CDR2 is YYNGEE. CDR3 bases: TGTGCCAGCAGCGTAGGGAGGGCACTGTACCAAGAGACCCAGTACTTC. This encodes CASSVGRALYQETQYF.

The chain recombines TRBV5-1 with TRBJ2-1; 15 positions agree with TRBD2. This CDR3 has 18 residues. CDR1 is SGHRS and CDR2 is YFSETQ in the germline V gene. The V gene end was trimmed by 3 bases and the J gene end by 8 bases; junction bases not matched to a gene: 12. The chain's CDR3 is CASSSGTSGRPLNDEQFF. The CDR3 DNA reads TGCGCCAGCAGCTCCGGGACTAGCGGGAGGCCCCTGAACGATGAGCAGTTCTTC.

The chain has TRBV4-3 and TRBJ2-1, with a weak D call TRBD1 (5 bases). Trimming cost V 11 bases and J 9 bases, with 20 bases left between them. The CDR3 sequence is 13 residues long. Germline CDR1 is LGHNA and CDR2 is YSLEER. The CDR3 protein is CAGAGRRGREQFF. The CDR3 bases are TGCGCCGGAGCAGGGCGCCGAGGCCGTGAGCAGTTCTTC.

V and J are TRBV27 and TRBJ2-1, with 10 bases that match TRBD2. The J segment lost 9 bases and the V segment lost 6 bases, leaving 14 bases of the junction unmatched. Germline CDR1 MNHEY, CDR2 SMNVEV (reference sequence). The CDR3 sequence is 16 residues long. The DNA for the CDR3 is TGTGCCAGCAGCAATGTTCTAGCGGGAGCAAGGCCTGAGCAGTTCTTC. This codes for CASSNVLAGARPEQFF.